A selection of T cell receptor beta chains follows, all from one sample in a study of PD-L1 blockade in urothelial cancer. Here immunoSEQ multiplex PCR was the method, and the copy in TCRdb shows in-frame clones only, minus some. The sample includes about 63,000 clones, more than 80% seen only once; the top ten take around 6%. Sequencing was performed on PBMCs, taken around atezolizumab (anti-PD-L1) treatment. Receptors were obtained from a man between 65 and 80 years old with urothelial cancer. Both conserved end residues are part of each CDR3. The D gene is left open where the match is weak. For some rows the clone size is stated as once, few or many, or as a class when expanded; others skip it.

D: -; size: -; J: TRBJ1-1; V: TRBV28; CDR3: CASSTTVPTEAFF; DNA: TGTGCCAGCAGTACGACAGTGCCCACTGAAGCTTTCTTT
D: -; size: once; J: TRBJ1-6; V: TRBV5-6; CDR3: CASSLLGAGRNSPLHF; DNA: TGTGCCAGCAGCTTGTTGGGGGCAGGCCGTAATTCACCCCTCCACTTT
D: TRBD2; size: -; J: TRBJ2-1; V: TRBV5-4; CDR3: CASSNSGNNEQFF; DNA: TGTGCCAGCAGCAACAGCGGGAACAATGAGCAGTTCTTC
D: TRBD1; size: -; J: TRBJ2-7; V: TRBV15; CDR3: CATSRDNVLGTGINEQYF; DNA: TGTGCCACCAGCAGAGATAATGTACTGGGGACAGGGATCAACGAGCAGTACTTC
D: TRBD2; size: -; J: TRBJ2-5; V: TRBV11-2; CDR3: CASSLEGSGTPREGTQYF; DNA: TGTGCCAGCAGCTTAGAGGGAAGCGGGACCCCAAGGGAGGGGACCCAGTACTTC
D: TRBD1; size: -; J: TRBJ1-2; V: TRBV29-1; CDR3: CSAWAGGDYGYTF; DNA: TGCAGCGCCTGGGCAGGGGGAGACTATGGCTACACCTTC
D: TRBD1; size: -; J: TRBJ2-7; V: TRBV10-3; CDR3: CAISDPDRSYEQYF; DNA: TGTGCCATCAGTGACCCGGACAGGTCTTACGAGCAGTACTTC
D: TRBD2; size: -; J: TRBJ2-7; V: TRBV6-4; CDR3: CAWEGTSYEQYF; DNA: TGTGCGTGGGAGGGTACCTCCTACGAGCAGTACTTC
D: -; size: -; J: TRBJ1-2; V: TRBV11-3; CDR3: CASSPMSGDGYTF; DNA: TGTGCCAGCAGCCCAATGTCAGGGGATGGCTACACCTTC
D: TRBD2; size: -; J: TRBJ2-5; V: TRBV6-5; CDR3: CASSSGGKETQYF; DNA: TGTGCCAGCAGCTCGGGGGGGAAAGAGACCCAGTACTTC
D: -; size: -; J: TRBJ2-7; V: TRBV6-6; CDR3: CASSYSGGPYEQYF; DNA: TGTGCCAGCAGTTACTCGGGGGGGCCCTACGAGCAGTACTTC
D: -; size: few; J: TRBJ1-3; V: TRBV5-5; CDR3: CASSLTGSGNTIYF; DNA: TGTGCCAGCAGCTTGACAGGCTCTGGAAACACCATATATTTT
D: TRBD1; size: -; J: TRBJ2-5; V: TRBV5-6; CDR3: CASSPDRASQETQYF; DNA: TGTGCCAGCAGCCCGGACAGGGCCTCTCAAGAGACCCAGTACTTC
D: -; size: -; J: TRBJ1-5; V: TRBV6-5; CDR3: CASSRDSLNQPQHF; DNA: TGTGCCAGCAGTCGGGACTCCCTAAATCAGCCCCAGCATTTT
D: -; size: -; J: TRBJ1-4; V: TRBV14; CDR3: CASSQNRVANEKLFF; DNA: TGTGCCAGCAGCCAAAACAGGGTGGCTAATGAAAAACTGTTTTTT
D: -; size: -; J: TRBJ1-2; V: TRBV28; CDR3: CASKTGDYGYTF; DNA: TGTGCCAGCAAAACTGGAGACTATGGCTACACCTTC
D: -; size: once; J: TRBJ2-3; V: TRBV5-1; CDR3: CASSLAGKPGTDTQYF; DNA: TGCGCCAGCAGCTTGGCCGGGAAACCTGGCACAGATACGCAGTATTTT
D: -; size: -; J: TRBJ1-1; V: TRBV30; CDR3: CACFRPDTEAFF; DNA: TGTGCCTGCTTCAGGCCCGACACTGAAGCTTTCTTT
D: -; size: -; J: TRBJ2-1; V: TRBV6-1; CDR3: CASSGQRQGTEQFF; DNA: TGTGCCAGCAGTGGACAACGGCAGGGAACTGAGCAGTTCTTC
D: -; size: few; J: TRBJ1-2; V: TRBV5-6; CDR3: CASSPVRGGGGYTF; DNA: TGTGCCAGCAGCCCGGTGAGGGGAGGAGGGGGCTACACCTTC
D: -; size: -; J: TRBJ2-3; V: TRBV28; CDR3: CASSSAIPVRGRTDTQYF; DNA: TGTGCCAGCAGTTCGGCTATACCCGTCAGGGGCCGTACAGATACGCAGTATTTT
D: TRBD2; size: -; J: TRBJ2-5; V: TRBV5-4; CDR3: CASSLDSREGPRTQYF; DNA: TGTGCCAGCAGCTTGGACTCGCGGGAGGGCCCTCGGACCCAGTACTTC
D: TRBD2; size: once; J: TRBJ2-1; V: TRBV7-9; CDR3: CASSLGYGGGKIGEQFF; DNA: TGTGCCAGCAGCTTAGGTTATGGCGGGGGAAAGATAGGAGAGCAGTTCTTC
D: TRBD1; size: -; J: TRBJ1-1; V: TRBV2; CDR3: CASRYRGEDTEAFF; DNA: TGTGCCAGCAGGTACAGGGGGGAGGACACTGAAGCTTTCTTT
D: TRBD1; size: -; J: TRBJ1-1; V: TRBV29-1; CDR3: CSVKQGDDTEAFF; DNA: TGCAGCGTGAAACAGGGGGATGACACTGAAGCTTTCTTT
D: -; size: -; J: TRBJ2-3; V: TRBV20-1; CDR3: CSARRTDTQYF; DNA: TGCAGTGCTAGGCGTACAGATACGCAGTATTTT
D: TRBD2; size: -; J: TRBJ2-7; V: TRBV7-2; CDR3: CASSLAASGSREQYF; DNA: TGTGCCAGCAGCTTAGCGGCTAGCGGGAGTCGCGAGCAGTACTTC
D: -; size: -; J: TRBJ2-3; V: TRBV29-1; CDR3: CSVERSEGQPISTDTQYF; DNA: TGCAGCGTTGAAAGATCGGAGGGACAGCCCATTAGCACAGATACGCAGTATTTT
D: -; size: -; J: TRBJ2-5; V: TRBV14; CDR3: CASSQGRWSAGRETQYF; DNA: TGTGCCAGCAGCCAAGGGAGATGGTCTGCGGGCCGGGAGACCCAGTACTTC
D: -; size: -; J: TRBJ1-5; V: TRBV7-3; CDR3: CARFRGYSNQPQHF; DNA: TGTGCCAGGTTCAGGGGATATAGCAATCAGCCCCAGCATTTT
D: -; size: few; J: TRBJ1-4; V: TRBV6-5; CDR3: CASTGHFSTNEKLFF; DNA: TGTGCCAGCACGGGACATTTTTCAACTAATGAAAAACTGTTTTTT
D: -; size: -; J: TRBJ1-3; V: TRBV4-2; CDR3: CASSQEAYLSGNTIYF; DNA: TGTGCCAGCAGCCAAGAAGCCTACCTCTCTGGAAACACCATATATTTT